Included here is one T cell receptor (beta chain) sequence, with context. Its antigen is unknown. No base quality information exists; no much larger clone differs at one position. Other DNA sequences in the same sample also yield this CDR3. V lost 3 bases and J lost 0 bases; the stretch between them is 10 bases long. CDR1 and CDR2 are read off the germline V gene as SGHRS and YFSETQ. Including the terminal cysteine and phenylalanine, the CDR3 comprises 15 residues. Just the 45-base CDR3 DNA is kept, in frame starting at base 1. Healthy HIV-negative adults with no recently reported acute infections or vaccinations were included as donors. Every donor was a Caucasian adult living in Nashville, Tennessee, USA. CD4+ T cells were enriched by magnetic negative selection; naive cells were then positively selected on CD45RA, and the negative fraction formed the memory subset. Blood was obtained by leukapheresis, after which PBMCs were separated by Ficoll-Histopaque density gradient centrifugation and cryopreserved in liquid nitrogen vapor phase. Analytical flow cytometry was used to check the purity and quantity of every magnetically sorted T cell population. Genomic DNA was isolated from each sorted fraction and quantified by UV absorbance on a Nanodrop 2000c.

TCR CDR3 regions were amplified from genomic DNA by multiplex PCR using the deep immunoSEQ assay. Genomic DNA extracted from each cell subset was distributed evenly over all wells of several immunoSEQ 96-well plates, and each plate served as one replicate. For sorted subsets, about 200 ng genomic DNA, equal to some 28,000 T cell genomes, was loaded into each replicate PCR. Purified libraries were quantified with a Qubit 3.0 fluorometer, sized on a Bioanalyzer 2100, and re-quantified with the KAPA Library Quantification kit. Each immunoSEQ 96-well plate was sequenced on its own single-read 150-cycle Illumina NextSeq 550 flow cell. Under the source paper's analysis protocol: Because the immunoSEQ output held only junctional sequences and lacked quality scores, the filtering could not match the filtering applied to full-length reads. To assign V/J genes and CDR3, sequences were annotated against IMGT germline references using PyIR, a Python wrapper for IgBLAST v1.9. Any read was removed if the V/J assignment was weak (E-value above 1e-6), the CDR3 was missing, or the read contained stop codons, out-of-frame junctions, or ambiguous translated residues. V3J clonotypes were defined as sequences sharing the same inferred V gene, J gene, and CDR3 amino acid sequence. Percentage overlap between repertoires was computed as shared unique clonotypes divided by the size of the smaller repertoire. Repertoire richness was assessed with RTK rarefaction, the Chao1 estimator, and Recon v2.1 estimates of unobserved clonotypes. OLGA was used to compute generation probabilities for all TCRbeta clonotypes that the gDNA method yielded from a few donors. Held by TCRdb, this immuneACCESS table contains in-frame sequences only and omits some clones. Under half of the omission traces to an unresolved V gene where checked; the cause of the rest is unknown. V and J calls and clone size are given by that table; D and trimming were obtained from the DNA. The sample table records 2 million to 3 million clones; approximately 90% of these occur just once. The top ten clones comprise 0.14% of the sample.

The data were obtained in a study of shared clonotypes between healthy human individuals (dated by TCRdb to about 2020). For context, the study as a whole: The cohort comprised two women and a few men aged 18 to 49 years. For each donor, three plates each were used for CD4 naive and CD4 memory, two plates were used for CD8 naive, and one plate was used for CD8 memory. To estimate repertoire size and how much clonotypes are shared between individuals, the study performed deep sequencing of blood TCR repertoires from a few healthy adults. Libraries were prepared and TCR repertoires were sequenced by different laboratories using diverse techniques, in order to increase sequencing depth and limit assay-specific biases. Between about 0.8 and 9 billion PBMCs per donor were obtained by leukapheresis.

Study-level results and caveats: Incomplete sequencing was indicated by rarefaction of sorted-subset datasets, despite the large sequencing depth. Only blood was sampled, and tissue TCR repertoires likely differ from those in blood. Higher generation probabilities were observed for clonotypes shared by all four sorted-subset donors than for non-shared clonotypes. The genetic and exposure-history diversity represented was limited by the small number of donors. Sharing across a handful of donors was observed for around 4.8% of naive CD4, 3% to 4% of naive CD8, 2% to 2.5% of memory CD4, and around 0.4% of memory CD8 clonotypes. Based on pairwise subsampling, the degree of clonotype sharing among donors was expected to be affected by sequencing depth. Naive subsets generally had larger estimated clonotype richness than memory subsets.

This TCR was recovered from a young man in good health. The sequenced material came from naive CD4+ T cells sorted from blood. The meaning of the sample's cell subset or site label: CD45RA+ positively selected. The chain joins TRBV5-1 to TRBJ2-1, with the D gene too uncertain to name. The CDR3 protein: CASSSLRSSYNEQFF. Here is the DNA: TGCGCCAGCAGCTCGCTGCGGAGCTCCTACAATGAGCAGTTCTTC.